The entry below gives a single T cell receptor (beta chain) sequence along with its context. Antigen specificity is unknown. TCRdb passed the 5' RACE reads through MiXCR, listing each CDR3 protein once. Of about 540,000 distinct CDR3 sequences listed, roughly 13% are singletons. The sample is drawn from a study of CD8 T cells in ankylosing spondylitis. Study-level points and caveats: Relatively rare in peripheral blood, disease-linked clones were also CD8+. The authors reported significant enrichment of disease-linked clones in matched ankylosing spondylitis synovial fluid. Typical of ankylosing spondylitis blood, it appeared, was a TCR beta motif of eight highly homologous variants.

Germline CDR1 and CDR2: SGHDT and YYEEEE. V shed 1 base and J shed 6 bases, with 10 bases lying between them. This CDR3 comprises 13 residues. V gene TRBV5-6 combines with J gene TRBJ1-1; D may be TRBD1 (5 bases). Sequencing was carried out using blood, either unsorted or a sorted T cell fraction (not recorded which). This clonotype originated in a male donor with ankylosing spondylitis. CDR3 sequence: CASSLFRGPEAFF. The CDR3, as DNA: TGTGCCAGCAGCTTGTTTAGGGGCCCTGAAGCTTTCTTT.